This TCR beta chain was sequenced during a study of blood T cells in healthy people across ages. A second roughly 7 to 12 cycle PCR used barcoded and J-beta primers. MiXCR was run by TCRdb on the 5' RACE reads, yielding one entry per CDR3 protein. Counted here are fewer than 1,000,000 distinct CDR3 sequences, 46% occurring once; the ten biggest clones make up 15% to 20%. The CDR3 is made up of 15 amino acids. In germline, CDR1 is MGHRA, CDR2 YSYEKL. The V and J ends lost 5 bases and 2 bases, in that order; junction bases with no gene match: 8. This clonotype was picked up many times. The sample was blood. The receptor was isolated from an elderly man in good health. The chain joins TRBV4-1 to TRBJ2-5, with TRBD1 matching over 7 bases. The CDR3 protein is CASSDSGTVQETQYF. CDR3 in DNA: TGCGCCAGCAGCGATTCCGGGACAGTACAAGAGACCCAGTACTTC.